The rows below give T cell receptor beta chains drawn from one sample of a study of cytomegalovirus exposure and HLA in healthy donors. Here immunoSEQ multiplex PCR was the method, and the copy in TCRdb shows in-frame clones only, minus some. Among fewer than 200,000 clones listed, 70% to 80% were seen once. The sample consisted of PBMCs. The receptor source for this set is a man between 40 and 49 years old in good health and CMV-seronegative. Both conserved end residues are part of each CDR3. The D gene is left open where the match is weak. Size is stated for part of the rows, as once, few or many counts, or as a class when the clone is expanded.

V	D	size	J	CDR3	DNA
TRBV6-1	TRBD1	NA	TRBJ1-5	CASRGQGFNQPQHF	TGTGCCAGCAGGGGACAGGGGTTCAATCAGCCCCAGCATTTT
TRBV18	NA	few	TRBJ1-6	CASSPKGVDNSPLHF	TGTGCCAGCTCACCAAAGGGGGTGGATAATTCACCCCTCCACTTT
TRBV5-1	TRBD1	NA	TRBJ1-2	CASSSTGGSGGYTF	TGCGCCAGCAGCTCGACAGGGGGCTCGGGTGGCTACACCTTC
TRBV9	NA	NA	TRBJ1-5	CASSVYRDGIQPQHF	TGTGCCAGCAGCGTATACAGGGACGGTATTCAGCCCCAGCATTTT
TRBV6-1	NA	NA	TRBJ2-7	CASSGGQTYEQYF	TGTGCCAGCAGCGGAGGACAGACCTACGAGCAGTACTTC
TRBV6-1	NA	NA	TRBJ2-5	CASSGQVQETQYF	TGTGCCAGCAGTGGACAGGTCCAAGAGACCCAGTACTTC
TRBV5-4	TRBD2	NA	TRBJ2-2	CASSSTSGGGGELFF	TGTGCCAGCAGCTCGACTAGCGGGGGTGGCGGGGAGCTGTTTTTT
TRBV4-2	NA	NA	TRBJ1-3	CASSQDDSTDTIYF	TGTGCCAGCAGCCAAGACGACAGTACGGACACCATATATTTT
TRBV28	NA	NA	TRBJ1-1	CASSPRTGGRTEAFF	TGTGCCAGCTCCCCCCGGACGGGGGGGCGCACTGAAGCTTTCTTT
TRBV19	TRBD1	NA	TRBJ1-2	CASSRGQGGFYTF	TGTGCCAGTAGTAGGGGACAGGGGGGATTCTACACCTTC
TRBV7-2	NA	NA	TRBJ2-7	CASSQGSTRGSYEQYF	TGTGCCAGCAGCCAAGGTTCAACGCGGGGATCCTACGAGCAGTACTTC
TRBV7-3	TRBD1	NA	TRBJ1-1	CASSRNTGGNTEAFF	TGTGCCAGCAGCAGAAACACAGGGGGAAACACTGAAGCTTTCTTT
TRBV27	NA	NA	TRBJ2-7	CASSFIGVAVNEQYF	TGTGCCAGCAGTTTTATTGGAGTAGCAGTCAACGAGCAGTACTTC
TRBV6-6	TRBD2	once	TRBJ2-5	CASSTSGGVQETQYF	TGTGCCAGCAGTACTAGCGGGGGAGTCCAAGAGACCCAGTACTTC
TRBV4-2	NA	NA	TRBJ2-2	CASRRGGAAGELFF	TGTGCCAGCAGACGCGGGGGCGCCGCCGGGGAGCTGTTTTTT
TRBV19	NA	once	TRBJ1-4	CASSKRGSGVEKLFF	TGTGCCAGTAGCAAAAGAGGGTCAGGGGTGGAAAAACTGTTTTTT
TRBV5-4	NA	NA	TRBJ1-2	CASSLTGIGDGYTF	TGTGCCAGCAGCTTAACGGGTATAGGAGATGGCTACACCTTC
TRBV7-9	TRBD1	NA	TRBJ2-2	CASSPDRVTGELFF	TGTGCCAGCAGCCCAGACAGGGTCACCGGGGAGCTGTTTTTT